The T cell receptor (beta chain) described here comes from a study of identifying expanded T cells in peripheral blood. Whole-study findings and limits: Approximately 1.2 clones differed between technical replicates, versus around 16 and 19 over time. Variance in clone template counts between roughly two-week samples significantly increased with total template count across all healthy donors.

On this clone itself: What it binds is not known.

During the collection period, no donor immune events like infections were recorded. This CDR3 is built from 14 residues. The V end lost 5 bases, the J end lost 0 bases, and 11 bases lay between the germline ends. The germline gives CDR1 MNHEY, CDR2 SVGAGI. The table came from immunoSEQ multiplex PCR; TCRdb's copy has only in-frame clones and leaves some out. The repertoire holds 90,000 to 100,000 clones, with almost 90% as singletons. The receptor's source is a person aged 18 to 75 in good health. V is TRBV6-5 and J is TRBJ2-7, with D tentatively TRBD1 (6 bases). Source material: blood. CDR3 DNA sequence: TGTGCCAGCAGTGGAAGGGGGAGCTCCTACGAGCAGTACTTC. Translated, it gives CASSGRGSSYEQYF.